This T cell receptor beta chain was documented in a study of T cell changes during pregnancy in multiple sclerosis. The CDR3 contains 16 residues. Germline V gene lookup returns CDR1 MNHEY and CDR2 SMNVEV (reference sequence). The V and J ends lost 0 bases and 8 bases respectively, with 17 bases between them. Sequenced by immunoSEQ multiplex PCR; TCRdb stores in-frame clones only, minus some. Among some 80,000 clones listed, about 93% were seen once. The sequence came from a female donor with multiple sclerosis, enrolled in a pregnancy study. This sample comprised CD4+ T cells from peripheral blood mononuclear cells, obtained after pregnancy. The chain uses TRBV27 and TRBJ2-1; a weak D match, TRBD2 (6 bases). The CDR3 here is CASSLSMAGIWDEQFF. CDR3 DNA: TGTGCCAGCAGTTTATCGATGGCGGGGATTTGGGATGAGCAGTTCTTC.